One sample yielded the 20 T cell receptor beta chains listed below, sequenced in a study of lymphopenia after photon versus proton radiotherapy. Using immunoSEQ multiplex PCR, the repertoire was profiled, and TCRdb retains in-frame clones only, with some absent. This table has 70,000 to 95,000 clones, 65% to 85% appearing once. The specimen comprised peripheral blood, sampled from a patient treated with proton-based radiotherapy. The receptors were sampled from a man aged 60-69 years with pancreatic cancer.

This clone came up a few times. Other DNA sequences within the sample encode an identical CDR3. The chain combines TRBV7-9 with TRBJ1-2, with 9 bases aligning to TRBD1. Trimming cost V 5 bases and J 5 bases; bases outside gene matches: 6. The CDR3 sequence is 14 residues long. Germline V lookup: CDR1 SEHNR, CDR2 FQNEAQ (reference sequence). CDR3 in amino acids: CASSRDREGYGYTF. In nucleotides, the CDR3 is TGTGCCAGCAGCCGGGACAGGGAAGGGTATGGCTACACCTTC.

This chain joins TRBV30 and TRBJ1-5; possible D gene TRBD1, 5 bases. Looked up from germline, CDR1 is GTSNPN and CDR2 is SVGIG (reference sequence). Trimming removed 1 base at V and 7 bases at J, with 11 bases between. The CDR3 is 13 residues long. The CDR3: CAWSAGNRQPQHF. CDR3 bases: TGTGCCTGGAGTGCAGGGAATCGACAGCCCCAGCATTTT.

This clone was seen just once. The chain has TRBV5-1 and TRBJ1-4; D gene uncertain. Trimming stripped 2 bases from V and 8 bases from J, with 13 bases between. CDR1 and CDR2 (germline): SGHRS, YFSETQ. The CDR3 is 14 amino acids. CDR3 DNA sequence: TGCGCCAGCAGCTTAGGTGGGTTAGGGGAAAAACTGTTTTTT. It yields the protein CASSLGGLGEKLFF.

The chain links TRBV28 to TRBJ1-1; possibly TRBD1 for D (6 bases). Deletions cut 7 bases from V and 3 bases from J, with 18 bases between. The CDR3 runs to 15 residues. Germline V lookup: CDR1 MDHEN, CDR2 SYDVKM. The CDR3 region is CASKRYRVMDTEAFF. The CDR3 nucleotides read TGTGCCAGCAAACGGTACAGGGTTATGGACACTGAAGCTTTCTTT.

The chain links TRBV5-4 to TRBJ2-5; 7 positions match TRBD2. From germline, CDR1 is SGHNT and CDR2 YYREEE (reference sequence). The CDR3 is 14 amino acids. The trim removed 4 bases at V and 4 bases at J, leaving 7 bases unmatched. CDR3: CASSAGLTRETQYF. The CDR3 DNA reads as TGTGCCAGCAGCGCGGGACTAACAAGAGAGACCCAGTACTTC.

V and J are TRBV14 and TRBJ1-6; D gene ambiguous. Germline V gene lookup returns CDR1 SGHDN and CDR2 FVKESK. Trimming removed 2 bases at V and 4 bases at J, with 12 bases between. The CDR3 is 16 residues long. DNA for the CDR3: TGTGCCAGCAGCCAATATCCCGAGGCGTATAATTCACCCCTCCACTTT. It is translated as CASSQYPEAYNSPLHF. Looking up the rest from reference TRBV14 and TRBJ1-6 gives the full variable domain: EAGVTQFPSHSVIEKGQTVTLRCDPISGHDNLYWYRRVMGKEIKFLLHFVKESKQDESGMPNNRFLAERTGGTYSTLKVQPAELEDSGVYFCASSQYPEAYNSPLHFGNGTRLTVT.

The V call is TRBV25-1, the J call TRBJ2-7; 7 bases fit TRBD1. The CDR3 covers 13 residues. Germline V gives CDR1 MGHDK, CDR2 SYGVNS. V shed 6 bases and J 5 bases; nucleotides not matched to a gene: 7. CDR3 protein: CASSATGHHEQYF. The CDR3 DNA sequence: TGTGCCAGCAGCGCGACAGGGCACCACGAGCAGTACTTC.

There are a few counts of this clone. This rearrangement joins TRBV4-2 to TRBJ1-3; D might be TRBD1 (6 bases). This CDR3 is 16 amino acids long. V lost 0 bases and J lost 5, with 14 bases in between. The V gene's germline CDR1 is LGHNA and CDR2 YNFKEQ. The CDR3 spells CASSQDLGARRNTIYF. The DNA of the CDR3 is TGTGCCAGCAGCCAAGATTTGGGGGCTAGGAGAAACACCATATATTTT.

V is TRBV7-3 and J is TRBJ2-5; the match to TRBD2 covers 11 bases. In germline, CDR1 is SGHTA, CDR2 FQGTGA. The CDR3 totals 16 residues. V was pared by 1 base and J by 5 bases, with 6 bases of the junction left unmatched. The CDR3 DNA follows: TGTGCCAGCAGCTTAAGCACTAGCGGGAGTTGGGAGACCCAGTACTTC. It codes for CASSLSTSGSWETQYF.

The chain carries TRBV4-3 and TRBJ2-3, with D possibly being TRBD1 (6 bases). V was cut by 0 bases and J by 8 bases, with 18 bases left in between. The germline V gene encodes CDR1 LGHNA and CDR2 YSLEER. The CDR3 has 16 amino acids. In DNA form, the CDR3 reads TGCGCCAGCAGCCAAGATAGACAGGCCAGCGGCGGTACGCAGTATTTT. This codes for CASSQDRQASGGTQYF.

The CDR3 DNA reads TGTGCCAGTAGTAGCCAGTACGATCAGCCCCAGCATTTT. Translated: CASSSQYDQPQHF. The genes are TRBV19 and TRBJ1-5; D gene uncertain. The CDR3 has 13 residues. Germline lookup yields CDR1 LNHDA and CDR2 SQIVND (reference sequence). The V end lost 4 bases, the J end lost 5 bases, and 9 bases lay between the germline ends. The whole variable domain, filled in from reference TRBV19 and TRBJ1-5, reads DGGITQSPKYLFRKEGQNVTLSCEQNLNHDAMYWYRQDPGQGLRLIYYSQIVNDFQKGDIAEGYSVSREKKESFPLTVTSAQKNPTAFYLCASSSQYDQPQHFGDGTRLSIL.

This CDR3 reads CASSLVTPTDTQYF. CDR3 DNA sequence: TGTGCCAGCAGCTTAGTGACCCCCACAGATACGCAGTATTTT. The chain uses TRBV7-2 and TRBJ2-3; D remains ambiguous. Germline CDR1 SGHTA, CDR2 FQGNSA. The length of the CDR3 is 14 residues. V lost 1 base and J lost 2, with 7 bases in between.

This sequence joins TRBV11-3 and TRBJ2-3; D gene unclear. V was shortened by 0 bases and J by 6 bases, with 10 bases between the two germline ends. This CDR3 is built from 14 residues. Looked up from germline, CDR1 is SGHNT and CDR2 is YENEEA. This chain's CDR3 is CASSLEPVSDTQYF. The CDR3 region has the DNA TGTGCCAGCAGCTTAGAACCAGTTTCGGATACGCAGTATTTT.

The chain uses TRBV28 and TRBJ2-5; 11 nucleotides align to TRBD2. Per the germline V gene, CDR1 is MDHEN and CDR2 is SYDVKM. The CDR3 covers 14 residues. Unmatched junction bases numbered 4, after V lost 6 bases and J lost 4 bases. CDR3 loop: CASSPGLAGETQYF. In nucleotides, the CDR3 is TGTGCCAGCAGCCCCGGACTAGCGGGAGAGACCCAGTACTTC.

The chain uses TRBV28 and TRBJ1-4, with D tentatively TRBD1 (6 bases). Trimming stripped 10 bases from V and 7 bases from J, with 13 bases between. The germline V gene has CDR1 MDHEN and CDR2 SYDVKM. The CDR3 covers 12 residues. This chain's CDR3 is CAITTTGEKLFF. DNA of the CDR3: TGTGCCATCACGACGACAGGTGAAAAACTGTTTTTT. Looking up the rest from reference TRBV28 and TRBJ1-4 gives the full variable domain: DVKVTQSSRYLVKRTGEKVFLECVQDMDHENMFWYRQDPGLGLRLIYFSYDVKMKEKGDIPEGYSVSREKKERFSLILESASTNQTSMYLCAITTTGEKLFFGSGTQLSVL.

The chain combines TRBV5-4 with TRBJ2-3; 9 nucleotides line up with TRBD1. CDR1 is SGHNT, CDR2 YYREEE, per germline (reference sequence). There are 16 residues in the CDR3. V lost 0 bases and J lost 6; bases outside the gene matches: 8. As DNA, the CDR3 is TGTGCCAGCAGCTTGGCCGGACAGGGGCAAGGGGATACGCAGTATTTT. It specifies CASSLAGQGQGDTQYF.

The V call is TRBV29-1, the J call TRBJ2-1, with 9 bases aligning to TRBD1. The V gene end was trimmed by 2 bases and the J gene end by 9 bases; junction bases not matched to a gene: 5. The germline gives CDR1 SQVTM, CDR2 ANQGSEA. CDR3 size: 13 residues. As DNA, the CDR3 is TGCAGCGTTGAAAACAGGGGGCGGGGTGAGCAGTTCTTC. As protein: CSVENRGRGEQFF.

This clone came up a few times. The chain employs TRBV29-1 and TRBJ2-1; D unresolved. V was cut by 0 bases and J by 0 bases, with 12 bases left in between. Germline values: CDR1 SQVTM, CDR2 ANQGSEA. This CDR3 region has 16 residues. The CDR3 sequence is CSVEDFLLSSYNEQFF. In DNA form, the CDR3 reads TGCAGCGTTGAAGACTTCCTCCTAAGCTCCTACAATGAGCAGTTCTTC.

This clone was seen only once. This chain joins TRBV6-1 and TRBJ2-7; 11 bases are shared with TRBD2. V shed 8 bases, J shed 5 bases, and the junction held 5 bases outside the gene matches. The CDR3 runs to 13 residues. Germline CDR1 is MNHNS and CDR2 is SASEGT. CDR3: CASQTSGGNEQYF. In DNA form, the CDR3 reads TGTGCCAGCCAAACTAGCGGGGGCAACGAGCAGTACTTC.

The chain employs TRBV6-1 and TRBJ1-3; the D is unclear. Germline CDR1 and CDR2: MNHNS and SASEGT. V was clipped by 0 bases and J by 4 bases, with 13 bases between them. This CDR3 contains 16 residues. This CDR3 reads CASSEATLGSGNTIYF. The DNA of the CDR3 is TGTGCCAGCAGTGAAGCGACCCTGGGTTCAGGAAACACCATATATTTT.